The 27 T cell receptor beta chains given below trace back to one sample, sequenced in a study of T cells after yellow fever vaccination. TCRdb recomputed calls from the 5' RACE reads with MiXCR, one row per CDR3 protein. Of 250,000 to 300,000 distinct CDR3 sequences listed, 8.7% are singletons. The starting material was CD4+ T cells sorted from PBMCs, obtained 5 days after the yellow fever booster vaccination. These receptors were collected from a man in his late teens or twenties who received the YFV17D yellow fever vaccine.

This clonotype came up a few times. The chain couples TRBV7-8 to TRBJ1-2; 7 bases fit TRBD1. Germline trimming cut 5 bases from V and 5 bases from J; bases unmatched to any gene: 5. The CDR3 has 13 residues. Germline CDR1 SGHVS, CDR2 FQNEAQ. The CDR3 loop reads CASSGGGPYGYTF. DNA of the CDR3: TGTGCCAGCAGCGGAGGGGGCCCTTATGGCTACACCTTC.

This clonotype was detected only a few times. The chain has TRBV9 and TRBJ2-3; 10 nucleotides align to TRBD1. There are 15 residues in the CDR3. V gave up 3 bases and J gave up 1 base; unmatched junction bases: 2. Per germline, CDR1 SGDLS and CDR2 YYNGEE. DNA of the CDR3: TGTGCCAGCAGCGCAGACAGGGGGCGCACAGATACGCAGTATTTT. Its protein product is CASSADRGRTDTQYF.

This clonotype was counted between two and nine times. CDR3 DNA sequence: TGCAGTGCTAGACGTGGGACTTTTAGCACAGATACGCAGTATTTT. Translating gives CSARRGTFSTDTQYF. V and J are TRBV20-1 and TRBJ2-3; a weak D match, TRBD2 (6 bases). Trimming took off 2 bases at V and 0 bases at J, with 12 bases between the two ends. There are 15 residues in the CDR3. CDR1 and CDR2 (germline): DFQATT, SNEGSKA (reference sequence).

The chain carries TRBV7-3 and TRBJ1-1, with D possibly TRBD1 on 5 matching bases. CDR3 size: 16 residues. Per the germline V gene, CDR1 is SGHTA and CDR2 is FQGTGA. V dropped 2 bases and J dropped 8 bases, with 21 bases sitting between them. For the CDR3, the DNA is TGTGCCAGCAGCTTACCCCGCGGGACCGCTTCTCTCGAAGCTTTCTTT. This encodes CASSLPRGTASLEAFF.

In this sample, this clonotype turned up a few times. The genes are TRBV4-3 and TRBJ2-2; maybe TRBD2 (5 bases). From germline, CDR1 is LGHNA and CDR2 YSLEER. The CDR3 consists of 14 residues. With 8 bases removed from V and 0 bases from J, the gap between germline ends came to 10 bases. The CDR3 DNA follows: TGCGCCAGCGGAAGCGGCCCGAACACCGGGGAGCTGTTTTTT. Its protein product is CASGSGPNTGELFF.

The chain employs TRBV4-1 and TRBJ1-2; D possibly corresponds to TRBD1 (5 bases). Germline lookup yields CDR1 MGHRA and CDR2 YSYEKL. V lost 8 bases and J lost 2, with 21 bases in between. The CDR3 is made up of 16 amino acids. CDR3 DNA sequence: TGCGCCAGCTTTTCCGGTGTCAGGGAATCCAACTATGGCTACACCTTC. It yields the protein CASFSGVRESNYGYTF.

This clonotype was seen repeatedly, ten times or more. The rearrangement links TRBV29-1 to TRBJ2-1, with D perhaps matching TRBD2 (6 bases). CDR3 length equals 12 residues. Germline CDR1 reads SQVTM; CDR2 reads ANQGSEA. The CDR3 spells CRGGESYNEQFF. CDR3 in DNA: TGCAGGGGGGGAGAGAGCTACAATGAGCAGTTCTTC.

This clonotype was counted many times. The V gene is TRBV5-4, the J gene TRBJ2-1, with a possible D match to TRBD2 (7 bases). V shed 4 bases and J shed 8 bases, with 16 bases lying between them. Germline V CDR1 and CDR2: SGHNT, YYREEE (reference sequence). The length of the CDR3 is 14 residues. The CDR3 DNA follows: TGTGCCAGCAGCCCCCTGGGGGGGCTCCATGAGCAGTTCTTC. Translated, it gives CASSPLGGLHEQFF.

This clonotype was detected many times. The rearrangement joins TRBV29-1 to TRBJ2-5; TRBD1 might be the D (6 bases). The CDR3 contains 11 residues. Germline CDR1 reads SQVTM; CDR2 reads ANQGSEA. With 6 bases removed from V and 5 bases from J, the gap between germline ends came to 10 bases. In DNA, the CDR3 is TGCAGCGTAGGGGGTTATGAGACCCAGTACTTC. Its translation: CSVGGYETQYF.

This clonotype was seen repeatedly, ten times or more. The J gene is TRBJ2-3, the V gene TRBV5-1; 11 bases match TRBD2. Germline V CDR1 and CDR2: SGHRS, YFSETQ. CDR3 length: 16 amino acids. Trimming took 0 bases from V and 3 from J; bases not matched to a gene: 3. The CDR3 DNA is TGCGCCAGCAGCTTGGCTACTAGCGGGGGAACAGATACGCAGTATTTT. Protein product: CASSLATSGGTDTQYF. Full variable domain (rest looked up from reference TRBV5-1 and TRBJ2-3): KAGVTQTPRYLIKTRGQQVTLSCSPISGHRSVSWYQQTPGQGLQFLFEYFSETQRNKGNFPGRFSGRQFSNSRSEMNVSTLELGDSALYLCASSLATSGGTDTQYFGPGTRLTVL.

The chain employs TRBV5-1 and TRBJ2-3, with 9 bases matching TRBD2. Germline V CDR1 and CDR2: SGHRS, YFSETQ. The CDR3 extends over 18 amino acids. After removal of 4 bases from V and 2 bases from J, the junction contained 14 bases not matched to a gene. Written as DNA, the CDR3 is TGCGCCAGCAGCCTGATGTCCTCTAGCGGGGCCCACACAGATACGCAGTATTTT. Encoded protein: CASSLMSSSGAHTDTQYF.

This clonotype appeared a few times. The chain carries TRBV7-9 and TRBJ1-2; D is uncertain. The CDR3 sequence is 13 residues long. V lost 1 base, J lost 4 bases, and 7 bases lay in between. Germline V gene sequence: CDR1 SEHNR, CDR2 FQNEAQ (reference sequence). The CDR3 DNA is TGTGCCAGCAGCTTAGATCTTACCTATGGCTACACCTTC. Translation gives CASSLDLTYGYTF. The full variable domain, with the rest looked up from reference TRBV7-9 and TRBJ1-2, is DTGVSQNPRHKITKRGQNVTFRCDPISEHNRLYWYRQTLGQGPEFLTYFQNEAQLEKSRLLSDRFSAERPKGSFSTLEIQRTEQGDSAMYLCASSLDLTYGYTFGSGTRLTVV.

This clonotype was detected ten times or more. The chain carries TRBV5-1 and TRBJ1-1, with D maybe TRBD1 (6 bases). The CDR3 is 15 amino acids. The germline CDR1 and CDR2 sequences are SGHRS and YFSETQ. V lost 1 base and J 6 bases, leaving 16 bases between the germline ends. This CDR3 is CASSLRGTLGAEAFF. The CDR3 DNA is TGCGCCAGCAGCTTGCGAGGGACACTGGGGGCTGAAGCTTTCTTT. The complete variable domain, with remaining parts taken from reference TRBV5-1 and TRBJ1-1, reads KAGVTQTPRYLIKTRGQQVTLSCSPISGHRSVSWYQQTPGQGLQFLFEYFSETQRNKGNFPGRFSGRQFSNSRSEMNVSTLELGDSALYLCASSLRGTLGAEAFFGQGTRLTVV.

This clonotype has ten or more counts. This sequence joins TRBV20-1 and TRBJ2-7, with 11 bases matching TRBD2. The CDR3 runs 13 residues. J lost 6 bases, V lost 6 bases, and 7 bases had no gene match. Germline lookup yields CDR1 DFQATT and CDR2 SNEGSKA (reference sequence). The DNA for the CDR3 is TGCAGTGCCCTTAGCGGGGGGGCCACCGAGCAGTACTTC. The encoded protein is CSALSGGATEQYF.

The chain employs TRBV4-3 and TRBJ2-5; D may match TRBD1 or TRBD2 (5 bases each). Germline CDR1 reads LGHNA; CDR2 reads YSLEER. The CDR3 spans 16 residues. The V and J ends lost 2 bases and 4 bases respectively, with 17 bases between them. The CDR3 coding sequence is TGCGCCAGCAGCCAACGAGCGGCTGCAGGGATAGAGACCCAGTACTTC. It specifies CASSQRAAAGIETQYF.

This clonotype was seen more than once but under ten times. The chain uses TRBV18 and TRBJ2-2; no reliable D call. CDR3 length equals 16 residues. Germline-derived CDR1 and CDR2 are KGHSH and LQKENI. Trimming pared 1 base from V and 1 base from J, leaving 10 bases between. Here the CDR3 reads CASSPQNSRNTGELFF. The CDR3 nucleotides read TGTGCCAGCTCACCACAGAACAGTAGGAACACCGGGGAGCTGTTTTTT.

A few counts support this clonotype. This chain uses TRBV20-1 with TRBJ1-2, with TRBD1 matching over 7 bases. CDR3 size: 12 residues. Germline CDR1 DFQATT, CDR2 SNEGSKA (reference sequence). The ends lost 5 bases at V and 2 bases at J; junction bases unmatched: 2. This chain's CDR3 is CSAVDRNYGYTF. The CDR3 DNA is TGCAGTGCTGTGGACAGGAACTATGGCTACACCTTC.

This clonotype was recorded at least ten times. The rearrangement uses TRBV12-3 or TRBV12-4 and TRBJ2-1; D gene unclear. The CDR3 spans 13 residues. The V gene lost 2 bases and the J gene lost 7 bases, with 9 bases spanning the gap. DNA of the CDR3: TGTGCCAGCAGTTTAAGCTCTGTTAATGAGCAGTTCTTC. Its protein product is CASSLSSVNEQFF.

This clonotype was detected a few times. CDR3 bases: TGTGCCACCAGGGGGGGGGATTCAGGGTTTGGAGAGACCCAGTACTTC. It translates to CATRGGDSGFGETQYF. V usage is TRBV24-1 and J usage is TRBJ2-5; 7 bases are a match to TRBD2. The CDR3 spans 16 residues. CDR1 is KGHDR and CDR2 is SFDVKD in the germline V gene. V dropped 7 bases and J dropped 4; count of bases not matched to a gene: 14.

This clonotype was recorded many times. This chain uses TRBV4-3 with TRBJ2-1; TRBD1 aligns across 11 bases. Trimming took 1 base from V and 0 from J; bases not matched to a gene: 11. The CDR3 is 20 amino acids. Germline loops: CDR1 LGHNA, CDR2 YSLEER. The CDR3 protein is CASSQVPGGGTGGSYNEQFF. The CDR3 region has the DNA TGCGCCAGCAGCCAAGTCCCGGGGGGCGGGACAGGGGGCTCCTACAATGAGCAGTTCTTC.

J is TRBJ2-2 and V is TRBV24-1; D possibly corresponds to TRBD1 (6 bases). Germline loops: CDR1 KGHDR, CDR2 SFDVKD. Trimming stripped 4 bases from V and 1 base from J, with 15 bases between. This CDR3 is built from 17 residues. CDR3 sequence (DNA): TGTGCCACCAGTGACGGAATCCGGGACATGAACACCGGGGAGCTGTTTTTT. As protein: CATSDGIRDMNTGELFF.

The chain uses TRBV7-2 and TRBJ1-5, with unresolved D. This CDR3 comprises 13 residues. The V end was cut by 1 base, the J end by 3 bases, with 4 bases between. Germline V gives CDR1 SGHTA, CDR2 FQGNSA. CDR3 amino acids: CASSLVANQPQHF. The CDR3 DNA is TGTGCCAGCAGCTTAGTAGCCAATCAGCCCCAGCATTTT.

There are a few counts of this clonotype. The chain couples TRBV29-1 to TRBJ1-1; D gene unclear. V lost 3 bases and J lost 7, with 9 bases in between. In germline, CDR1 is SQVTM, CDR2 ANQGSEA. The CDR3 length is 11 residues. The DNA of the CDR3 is TGCAGCGTTGACGGCAGCTATGAAGCTTTCTTT. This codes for CSVDGSYEAFF.

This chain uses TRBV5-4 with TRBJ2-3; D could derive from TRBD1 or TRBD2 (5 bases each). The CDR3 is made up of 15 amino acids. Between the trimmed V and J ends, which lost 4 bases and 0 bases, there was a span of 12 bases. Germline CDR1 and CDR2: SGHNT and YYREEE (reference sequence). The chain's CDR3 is CASSPSWGSTDTQYF. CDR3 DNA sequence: TGTGCCAGCAGCCCCTCATGGGGGAGCACAGATACGCAGTATTTT.

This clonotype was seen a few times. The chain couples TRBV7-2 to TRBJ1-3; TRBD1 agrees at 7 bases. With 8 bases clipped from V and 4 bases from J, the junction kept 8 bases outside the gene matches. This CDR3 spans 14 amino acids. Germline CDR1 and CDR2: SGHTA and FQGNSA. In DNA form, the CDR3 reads TGTGCCAGCGAAGACAGGGTAGCGGGAAACACCATATATTTT. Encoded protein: CASEDRVAGNTIYF.

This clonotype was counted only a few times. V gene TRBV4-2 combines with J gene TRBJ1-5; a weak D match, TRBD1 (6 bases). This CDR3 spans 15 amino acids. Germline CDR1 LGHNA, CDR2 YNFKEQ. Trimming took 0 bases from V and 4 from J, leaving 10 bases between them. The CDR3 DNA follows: TGTGCCAGCAGCCAAGATCAAGGGACAAATCAGCCCCAGCATTTT. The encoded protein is CASSQDQGTNQPQHF.

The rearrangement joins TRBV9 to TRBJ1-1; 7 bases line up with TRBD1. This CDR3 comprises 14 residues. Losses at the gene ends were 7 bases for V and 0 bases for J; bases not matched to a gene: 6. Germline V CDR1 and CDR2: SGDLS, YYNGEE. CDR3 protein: CASGDSHLNTEAFF. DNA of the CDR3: TGTGCCAGCGGGGACAGCCACCTGAACACTGAAGCTTTCTTT.